This T cell receptor (beta chain) was observed in a study of blood T cell repertoires in COVID-19. Study as a whole: Acute and convalescent COVID-19 specimens originated in the United States, Italy and Spain.

Per germline, CDR1 SGHKS and CDR2 YYEKEE (reference sequence). V was shortened by 1 base and J by 1 base, with 8 bases between the two germline ends. The CDR3 has 14 amino acids. Original handling: Reference gene primer amplification gave nucleated cell count estimates. Profiling relied on immunoSEQ multiplex PCR, and the TCRdb table lists in-frame clones only, not all of them. From that table come the V and J calls and clone size; the DNA was used to work out D and trimming. The sample includes 250,000 to 350,000 clones, around 90% of them seen just once. The Seattle patients joined while their infection was active and were tracked longitudinally afterward.

The sequence was obtained from a woman in her twenties or thirties with COVID-19, enrolled during active disease. V is TRBV5-5 and J is TRBJ1-1; weak D call: TRBD1 (6 bases). The sequencing sample was made of peripheral blood. Here the CDR3 reads CASSLWTANTEAFF. CDR3 nucleotide sequence: TGTGCCAGCAGCTTGTGGACAGCGAACACTGAAGCTTTCTTT.